This passage covers 19 T cell receptor beta chains from one sample sequenced in a study of CD8 T cells in Susac syndrome (dated by TCRdb to 2018 to 2020). Library preparation was by the immunoSEQ multiplex PCR assay. RNA was extracted using the RNeasy kit, and about 0.45 to 1 ug of the RNA was reverse transcribed with random hexamers. The public sequencing data were trimmed at Q25 with fastp and processed into clonotypes with MiXCR by TCRdb, which kept only in-frame beta chains. Duplicate CDR3 protein sequences are folded into a single record with the most common DNA and genes. Recorded for this sample are about 53,000 distinct CDR3 sequences; about 95% of them occurred a single time. The ten most abundant clones make up less than 0.9% of the sample. Sequencing was done on a sample of CD8+ T cells from PBMCs. Receptors originate from a human donor with Susac syndrome.

The chain links TRBV7-9 to TRBJ2-6, with 7 nucleotides matching TRBD2. CDR1 and CDR2 from the germline V gene are SEHNR and FQNEAQ (reference sequence). CDR3 size: 15 residues. V was clipped by 5 bases and J by 4 bases; unmatched bases: 5. CDR3 loop: CASSGGVGGANVLTF. CDR3 DNA: TGTGCCAGCAGCGGGGGGGTCGGCGGGGCCAACGTCCTGACTTTC.

The CDR3 coding sequence is TGCAGCGAATCAATTTACCGCGGAGCTAACTATGGCTACACCTTC. This translates into CSESIYRGANYGYTF. The genes are TRBV29-1 and TRBJ1-2, with no clear D. Germline values: CDR1 SQVTM, CDR2 ANQGSEA. V lost 7 bases and J lost 0, with 18 bases in between. The CDR3 is 15 residues long.

V usage is TRBV12-3 or TRBV12-4 and J usage is TRBJ1-6; 7 bases are a match to TRBD1. This CDR3 has 15 residues. The V gene end was trimmed by 7 bases and the J gene end by 2 bases; junction bases not matched to a gene: 5. CDR3 amino acids: CASKGGHPYNSPLHF. CDR3 DNA: TGTGCCAGCAAAGGGGGCCATCCCTATAATTCACCCCTCCACTTT.

The genes are TRBV29-1 and TRBJ2-4; 14 nucleotides agree with TRBD2. The CDR3 extends over 18 amino acids. CDR1 is SQVTM and CDR2 is ANQGSEA in the germline V gene. V dropped 6 bases and J dropped 0; count of bases not matched to a gene: 10. The CDR3 protein is CSVRTSGGFVTAKNIQYF. In nucleotides, the CDR3 is TGCAGCGTACGGACTAGCGGGGGGTTCGTGACAGCCAAAAACATTCAGTACTTC.

The chain has TRBV6-6 and TRBJ1-2, with D tentatively TRBD1 (6 bases). Trimming cost V 4 bases and J 6 bases, with 12 bases left between them. This CDR3 has 13 amino acids. Per germline, CDR1 MNHNY and CDR2 SVGAGI (reference sequence). The CDR3 nucleotides are TGTGCCAGCAGTTCTACAGGGTTTGATGGCTACACCTTC. Translated: CASSSTGFDGYTF.

CDR3 in DNA: TGTGCCAGCAGCAGATCCGAGAATGAGCAGTTCTTC. Its protein is CASSRSENEQFF. This rearrangement joins TRBV12-3 or TRBV12-4 to TRBJ2-1, with no clear D. The CDR3 has 12 residues. V was clipped by 6 bases and J by 7 bases, with 10 bases between them.

V is TRBV15 and J is TRBJ2-7, with no clear D. Germline CDR1 and CDR2: LNHNV and YYDKDF (reference sequence). The length of the CDR3 is 12 residues. The V gene lost 3 bases and the J gene lost 1 base, with 4 bases spanning the gap. The CDR3 DNA follows: TGTGCCACCAGCAGGACGTCCTACGAGCAGTACTTC. Its translation: CATSRTSYEQYF.

The rearrangement uses TRBV9 and TRBJ2-1; tentative D call: TRBD2 (6 bases). Germline loops: CDR1 SGDLS, CDR2 YYNGEE. This CDR3 is built from 15 residues. Trimming removed 2 bases at V and 0 bases at J, with 9 bases between. This CDR3 is CASSVAGLSYNEQFF. The CDR3 DNA sequence: TGTGCCAGCAGCGTTGCGGGACTCTCCTACAATGAGCAGTTCTTC.

In its sample, this clonotype was seen once. The V call is TRBV7-9, the J call TRBJ1-2; perhaps TRBD1 as D (6 bases). Germline CDR1 reads SEHNR; CDR2 reads FQNEAQ (reference sequence). CDR3 length: 16 residues. V was shortened by 4 bases and J by 2 bases, with 17 bases between the two germline ends. In DNA form, the CDR3 reads TGTGCCAGCAGCTCGCCCGAGGGGGGTCCAAACTATGGCTACACCTTC. It is translated as CASSSPEGGPNYGYTF. Supplemented by reference TRBV7-9 and TRBJ1-2, the full variable domain reads DTGVSQNPRHKITKRGQNVTFRCDPISEHNRLYWYRQTLGQGPEFLTYFQNEAQLEKSRLLSDRFSAERPKGSFSTLEIQRTEQGDSAMYLCASSSPEGGPNYGYTFGSGTRLTVV.

J is TRBJ2-7 and V is TRBV29-1; D may be TRBD2 (7 bases). Germline values: CDR1 SQVTM, CDR2 ANQGSEA. This CDR3 spans 14 amino acids. V was pared by 1 base and J by 3 bases, with 13 bases between. In nucleotides, the CDR3 is TGCAGCGTTGAAGGAGGGGGGAGGGTCTACGAGCAGTACTTC. It encodes CSVEGGGRVYEQYF.

This rearrangement joins TRBV13 to TRBJ2-2; the D is unclear. Germline V gene data show CDR1 as PRHDT and CDR2 as FYEKMQ (reference sequence). The V end was cut by 4 bases, the J end by 7 bases, with 10 bases between. This CDR3 has 13 residues. The CDR3 loop reads CASSSQNGGELFF. DNA of the CDR3: TGTGCCAGCAGCTCGCAAAACGGCGGGGAGCTGTTTTTT. The whole variable domain, filled in from reference TRBV13 and TRBJ2-2, reads AAGVIQSPRHLIKEKRETATLKCYPIPRHDTVYWYQQGPGQDPQFLISFYEKMQSDKGSIPDRFSAQQFSDYHSELNMSSLELGDSALYFCASSSQNGGELFFGEGSRLTVL.

The chain has TRBV19 and TRBJ1-5; D might be TRBD1 (6 bases). This CDR3 is 13 amino acids long. Germline V gene lookup returns CDR1 LNHDA and CDR2 SQIVND (reference sequence). V lost 10 bases and J 3 bases, leaving 13 bases between the germline ends. The CDR3 is CATTGGLNQPQHF. CDR3 coding DNA: TGTGCCACCACCGGGGGCCTCAATCAGCCCCAGCATTTT.

The V gene is TRBV29-1, the J gene TRBJ2-7; no clear D. This CDR3 is built from 11 residues. CDR1 is SQVTM, CDR2 ANQGSEA, per germline. V was trimmed by 5 bases and J by 6 bases, leaving 11 bases between them. CDR3 amino acids: CSVISGGEQYF. CDR3 in DNA: TGCAGCGTTATTTCAGGCGGCGAGCAGTACTTC.

The J gene is TRBJ1-2, the V gene TRBV7-9; D is undetermined. Germline CDR1 SEHNR, CDR2 FQNEAQ (reference sequence). The ends were cut back, 7 bases at V and 8 bases at J, with 14 bases in the middle. This CDR3 is built from 12 residues. DNA of the CDR3: TGTGCCAGCACGAGAGGCCTGAAGGGCTACACCTTC. It yields the protein CASTRGLKGYTF.

The J gene is TRBJ1-2, the V gene TRBV9; possibly TRBD1 for D (6 bases). Germline assignment: CDR1 SGDLS and CDR2 YYNGEE. V shed 3 bases and J shed 4 bases, with 13 bases lying between them. The CDR3 is 14 residues long. CDR3: CASSAQGTLYGYTF. Written as DNA, the CDR3 is TGTGCCAGCAGCGCCCAGGGGACTCTCTATGGCTACACCTTC. Combining the CDR3 with reference TRBV9 and TRBJ1-2 gives the whole variable domain DSGVTQTPKHLITATGQRVTLRCSPRSGDLSVYWYQQSLDQGLQFLIQYYNGEERAKGNILERFSAQQFPDLHSELNLSSLELGDSALYFCASSAQGTLYGYTFGSGTRLTVV.

The genes are TRBV12-3 or TRBV12-4 and TRBJ2-3, with D perhaps TRBD1 (5 bases). The CDR3 sequence is 15 residues long. V gave up 1 base and J gave up 3 bases, with 11 bases separating them. CDR3 sequence reads: CASSLGLGRTDTQYF. The DNA of the CDR3 is TGTGCCAGCAGTTTAGGTCTGGGGCGGACAGATACGCAGTATTTT.

The chain carries TRBV9 and TRBJ2-1; possible D gene TRBD2, 5 bases. The CDR3 consists of 15 residues. V was clipped by 4 bases and J by 8 bases, with 19 bases between them. The germline gives CDR1 SGDLS, CDR2 YYNGEE. CDR3 sequence (DNA): TGTGCCAGCAGCTCCGGAGGACTCGAGTTCGATGAGCAGTTCTTC. Translating gives CASSSGGLEFDEQFF.

The genes are TRBV3-1 and TRBJ2-1; a weak D match, TRBD2 (7 bases). Trimming pared 0 bases from V and 7 bases from J, leaving 19 bases between. The length of the CDR3 is 17 residues. Germline-derived CDR1 and CDR2 are LGHDT and YNNKEL (reference sequence). CDR3 amino acids: CASSQDGAGASSNEQFF. The CDR3, as DNA: TGTGCCAGCAGCCAAGACGGTGCGGGGGCCTCCTCTAATGAGCAGTTCTTC.

This clonotype occurred once. The rearrangement uses TRBV13 and TRBJ1-5, with D possibly matching TRBD1 (6 bases). Germline CDR1 and CDR2: PRHDT and FYEKMQ (reference sequence). V lost 5 bases to trimming and J lost 5 bases, with 16 bases between them. The CDR3 is 15 amino acids. The CDR3 sequence: CASSLQGVIHQPQHF. For the CDR3, the DNA is TGTGCCAGCAGCCTACAGGGAGTTATTCATCAGCCCCAGCATTTT.